This section outlines one T cell receptor beta chain sequence together with its context. This specimen comes from a study of T-cell reconstitution after alpha-beta-depleted transplantation in children. Unique molecular identifiers tagged the TCRbeta library. One entry per CDR3 protein results from TCRdb running MiXCR on the PCR reads. The data show about 360,000 distinct CDR3 sequences, about an eighth seen once. Unmatched junction bases numbered 12, after V lost 3 bases and J lost 2 bases. Looked up from germline, CDR1 is LGHNA and CDR2 is YNFKEQ. The CDR3 is made up of 17 amino acids. V usage is TRBV4-2 and J usage is TRBJ2-5; TRBD2 matches 7 bases. The source of this sequence is a human donor who donated a stem cell graft to a child with Fanconi anemia. Specimen: PBMCs, collected from the stem cell graft. CDR3 protein: CASSQAKNPGLQETQYF. The CDR3 bases are TGTGCCAGCAGCCAGGCTAAAAATCCGGGACTACAAGAGACCCAGTACTTC.